These 18 T cell receptor beta chains originate from one sample sequenced in a study of blood T cells in healthy people across ages. Combining a sample-barcoded 5' primer with a J-beta primer mix, a second PCR ran for 7 to 11 cycles. A single record per CDR3 protein comes from TCRdb applying MiXCR to the 5' RACE reads. This sample has 800,000 to 950,000 distinct CDR3 sequences; about 48% occur once, and the top ten carry roughly an eighth. The sequencing sample was made of blood. All receptors derive from a man under 40 in good health.

In regard to this clonotype: The junction does not match germline at one end; this may be a read error. The rearrangement joins TRBV4-2 to TRBJ1-6; no firm D call. Germline CDR1 LGHNA, CDR2 YNFKEQ. The CDR3 has 17 amino acids. The CDR3 nucleotides are TGTGCCAGCAGCCAAGACTCCGCTAGCTCCTACAATTCACCCCCCCACTTT. This gives the protein CASSQDSASSYNSPPHF.

V usage is TRBV5-1 and J usage is TRBJ2-1; D gene unclear. V lost 1 base and J 0 bases, leaving 11 bases between the germline ends. The CDR3 spans 16 residues. Germline loops: CDR1 SGHRS, CDR2 YFSETQ. This chain's CDR3 is CASSLYSLSSYNEQFF. The CDR3 bases are TGCGCCAGCAGCTTGTATTCCCTGAGCTCCTACAATGAGCAGTTCTTC. The whole variable domain, remainder taken from reference TRBV5-1 and TRBJ2-1, is KAGVTQTPRYLIKTRGQQVTLSCSPISGHRSVSWYQQTPGQGLQFLFEYFSETQRNKGNFPGRFSGRQFSNSRSEMNVSTLELGDSALYLCASSLYSLSSYNEQFFGPGTRLTVL.

The chain has TRBV5-5 and TRBJ1-1; 8 bases fit TRBD1. V lost 5 bases, J lost 2 bases, and 14 bases stayed unmatched. The CDR3 length is 17 residues. The germline V gene encodes CDR1 SGHKS and CDR2 YYEKEE (reference sequence). For the CDR3, the DNA is TGTGCCAGCAGTCGATATACAGGGGGGCAGTTCAACACTGAAGCTTTCTTT. It encodes CASSRYTGGQFNTEAFF.

The chain recombines TRBV7-9 with TRBJ2-3, with 7 bases lining up with TRBD2. V dropped 5 bases and J dropped 4; count of bases not matched to a gene: 9. The germline V gene has CDR1 SEHNR and CDR2 FQNEAQ (reference sequence). There are 15 residues in the CDR3. The CDR3 protein is CASSPSGAGPDTQYF. The CDR3 bases are TGTGCCAGCAGCCCATCCGGAGCGGGGCCAGATACGCAGTATTTT.

DNA for the CDR3: TGTGCCAGCAGTGCGTCGACAGGGGATGGAGGCTACACCTTC. It is translated as CASSASTGDGGYTF. The chain has TRBV12-3 or TRBV12-4 and TRBJ1-2; 8 bases line up with TRBD1. The V gene end was trimmed by 5 bases and the J gene end by 8 bases; junction bases not matched to a gene: 10. The CDR3 totals 14 residues.

V is TRBV4-2 and J is TRBJ1-1; 9 nucleotides agree with TRBD1. The CDR3 is 17 residues long. CDR1 and CDR2 (germline): LGHNA, YNFKEQ. After removal of 0 bases from V and 4 bases from J, the junction contained 9 bases not matched to a gene. In nucleotides, the CDR3 is TGTGCCAGCAGCCAAGAACAGGGGGCCGGGGCAAGCACTGAAGCTTTCTTT. Translated, it gives CASSQEQGAGASTEAFF.

The chain uses TRBV3-1 and TRBJ1-2; possible D gene TRBD1, 5 bases. Germline-derived CDR1 and CDR2 are LGHDT and YNNKEL (reference sequence). The CDR3 runs 12 residues. The V gene lost 7 bases and the J gene lost 12 bases, with 18 bases spanning the gap. CDR3 nucleotide sequence: TGTGCCAGCACCATAGGGGAGGCCCGGCACACCTTC. Translating gives CASTIGEARHTF.

V and J are TRBV2 and TRBJ2-7; 8 bases are a match to TRBD1. The germline V gene has CDR1 SNHLY and CDR2 FYNNEI. This CDR3 is built from 14 residues. V dropped 8 bases and J dropped 2; count of bases not matched to a gene: 8. The chain's CDR3 is CASRRDRMTYEQYF. The CDR3 DNA sequence: TGTGCCAGCCGCCGGGACAGGATGACCTACGAGCAGTACTTC.

In this sample, this clonotype turned up a few times. This chain uses TRBV20-1 with TRBJ2-4, with D uncertain. Per the germline V gene, CDR1 is DFQATT and CDR2 is SNEGSKA (reference sequence). This CDR3 is 15 amino acids long. Trimming left V 6 bases short and J 0 bases short, with 15 bases between. The CDR3 DNA reads as TGCAGTGCCCCGGACGGTAACCTAGCCAAAAACATTCAGTACTTC. It codes for CSAPDGNLAKNIQYF.

This rearrangement joins TRBV20-1 to TRBJ2-3; D unresolved. V was shortened by 0 bases and J by 2 bases, with 15 bases between the two germline ends. CDR1 is DFQATT, CDR2 SNEGSKA, per germline (reference sequence). This CDR3 comprises 16 residues. In DNA form, the CDR3 reads TGCAGTGCTAGAGATCGACCGGAAGTTCACACAGATACGCAGTATTTT. Its protein is CSARDRPEVHTDTQYF.

This sequence joins TRBV12-3 or TRBV12-4 and TRBJ2-1; 9 bases line up with TRBD1. This CDR3 has 17 residues. With V trimmed by 0 bases and J by 7 bases, 10 bases remained unmatched. The CDR3 DNA is TGTGCCAGCAGTTTAGCGGCTGCCGGGACAGGGTTGAATGAGCAGTTCTTC. This gives the protein CASSLAAAGTGLNEQFF.

This chain connects TRBV5-5 to TRBJ2-7, with D maybe TRBD1 (5 bases). The J call may not be correct, given that the DNA end is closer to TRBJ2-5. Germline CDR1 reads SGHKS; CDR2 reads YYEKEE (reference sequence). The CDR3 totals 13 residues. DNA of the CDR3: TGTGCCAGCAGCTTCATAGGGGCAGAGACCCAGTACTTC. Translation: CASSFIGAETQYF.

This clonotype was counted between two and nine times. V is TRBV27 and J is TRBJ2-1, with 12 bases identical to TRBD1. The germline gives CDR1 MNHEY, CDR2 SMNVEV (reference sequence). The trim removed 6 bases at V and 7 bases at J, leaving 4 bases unmatched. The CDR3 is made up of 14 amino acids. CDR3 sequence reads: CASSRDRGLNEQFF. As DNA, the CDR3 is TGTGCCAGCAGCCGGGACAGGGGGCTAAATGAGCAGTTCTTC.

The chain has TRBV6-6 and TRBJ2-1; unclear D gene. Per the germline V gene, CDR1 is MNHNY and CDR2 is SVGAGI (reference sequence). The V gene lost 0 bases and the J gene lost 8 bases, with 14 bases spanning the gap. This CDR3 comprises 15 residues. The CDR3 region is CASSYSIEVIYEQFF. The DNA of the CDR3 is TGTGCCAGCAGTTACTCGATAGAGGTTATCTATGAGCAGTTCTTC.

This clonotype was observed a single time. This chain links TRBV6-1 with TRBJ2-5; 7 bases fit TRBD1. Per germline, CDR1 MNHNS and CDR2 SASEGT. CDR3 length: 12 amino acids. V gave up 8 bases and J gave up 4 bases; unmatched junction bases: 4. This CDR3 reads CASLDRVETQYF. The CDR3 DNA follows: TGTGCCAGCCTCGACAGGGTAGAGACCCAGTACTTC.

This clonotype was picked up a small number of times. The chain carries TRBV6-1 and TRBJ2-5; the match to TRBD1 covers 9 bases. The germline V gene has CDR1 MNHNS and CDR2 SASEGT. Germline trimming cut 6 bases from V and 5 bases from J; bases unmatched to any gene: 7. This CDR3 is built from 14 residues. CDR3 sequence reads: CASRLNRGRETQYF. For the CDR3, the DNA is TGTGCCAGCAGGTTGAACAGGGGGCGTGAGACCCAGTACTTC.

In this sample, this clonotype turned up a few times. The chain couples TRBV20-1 to TRBJ1-1; a possible D gene is TRBD1 (5 bases). The CDR3 is 13 amino acids. Deletions cut 0 bases from V and 4 bases from J, with 9 bases between. CDR1 is DFQATT and CDR2 is SNEGSKA in the germline V gene (reference sequence). The CDR3 coding sequence is TGCAGTGCTAGAGACCCAGGGAGCACTGAAGCTTTCTTT. Protein product: CSARDPGSTEAFF.

The CDR3 loop reads CASSPILSGTDTQYF. DNA of the CDR3: TGTGCCAGCAGTCCAATTCTTAGCGGCACAGATACGCAGTATTTT. This chain connects TRBV2 to TRBJ2-3, with TRBD2 as a possible D gene (5 bases). V lost 5 bases to trimming and J lost 1 base, with 13 bases between them. CDR1 and CDR2 from the germline V gene are SNHLY and FYNNEI. The CDR3 totals 15 residues.